This TCR beta chain was identified during a study of CD8+ T cells in alopecia areata. Study results and caveats: Elevated clonality characterized lesional scalp relative to normal scalp, particularly in alopecia totalis/universalis.

This CDR3 contains 18 residues. Germline CDR1 is SNHLY and CDR2 is FYNNEI. Trimming removed 6 bases at V and 0 bases at J, with 21 bases between. Concerning this clone: Its cognate antigen is unknown.

Treatment denoted: oral pan-JAK inhibitor, 5-10 mg twice daily. Extraction and reverse transcription of RNA yielded cDNA as the sequencing template. TCRdb's copy holds only in-frame clones and misses some; the assay was immunoSEQ multiplex PCR. The table has some 170,000 clones, 50% to 75% seen once. This material consisted of CD4+ T cells sorted from blood, taken at roughly week 58, from a patient treated with tofacitinib. V gene TRBV2 combines with J gene TRBJ1-5; possibly TRBD1 for D (5 bases). This receptor was identified in a human donor with alopecia areata. CDR3 sequence reads: CASSPGLRGANSNQPQHF. The CDR3 coding sequence is TGTGCCAGCAGCCCCGGGCTAAGGGGCGCCAATAGCAATCAGCCCCAGCATTTT.